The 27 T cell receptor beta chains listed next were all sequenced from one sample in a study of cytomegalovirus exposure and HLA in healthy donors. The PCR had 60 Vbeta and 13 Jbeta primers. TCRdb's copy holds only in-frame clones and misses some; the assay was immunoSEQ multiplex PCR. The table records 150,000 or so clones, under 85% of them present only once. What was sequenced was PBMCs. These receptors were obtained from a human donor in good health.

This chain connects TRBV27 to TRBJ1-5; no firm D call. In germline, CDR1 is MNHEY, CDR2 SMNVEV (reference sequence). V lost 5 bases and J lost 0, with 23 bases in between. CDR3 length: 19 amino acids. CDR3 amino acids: CASSPRPPEPGYSNQPQHF. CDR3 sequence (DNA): TGTGCCAGCAGTCCGCGGCCCCCTGAGCCGGGTTATAGCAATCAGCCCCAGCATTTT.

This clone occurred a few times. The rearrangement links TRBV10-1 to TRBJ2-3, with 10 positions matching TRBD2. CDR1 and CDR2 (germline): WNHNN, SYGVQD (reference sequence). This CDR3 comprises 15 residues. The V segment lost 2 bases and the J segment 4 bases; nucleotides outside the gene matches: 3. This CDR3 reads CASSEKAGGPDTQYF. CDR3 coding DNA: TGCGCCAGCAGTGAGAAAGCGGGGGGGCCAGATACGCAGTATTTT.

CDR3 residues: CASSPGTGEGETQYF. The CDR3 nucleotides read TGCGCCAGCAGCCCCGGGACAGGGGAGGGAGAGACCCAGTACTTC. The chain combines TRBV5-1 with TRBJ2-5, with 10 bases lining up with TRBD1. Losses at the gene ends were 4 bases for V and 4 bases for J; bases not matched to a gene: 7. Germline assignment: CDR1 SGHRS and CDR2 YFSETQ. The CDR3 covers 15 residues.

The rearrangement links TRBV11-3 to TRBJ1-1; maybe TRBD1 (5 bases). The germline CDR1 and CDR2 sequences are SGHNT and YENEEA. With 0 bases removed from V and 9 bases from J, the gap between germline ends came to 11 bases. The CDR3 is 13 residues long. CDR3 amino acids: CASSLDHQGKAFF. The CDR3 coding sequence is TGTGCCAGCAGCTTAGATCACCAGGGAAAAGCTTTCTTT.

As DNA, the CDR3 is TGCGCCAGCAGCACGGACAGGGGGTACGAGCAGTACTTC. Protein sequence: CASSTDRGYEQYF. The chain employs TRBV5-1 and TRBJ2-5, with TRBD1 matching 10 bases. The J call may be faulty, since TRBJ2-7 better matches the DNA end. From germline, CDR1 is SGHRS and CDR2 YFSETQ. CDR3 length: 13 residues.

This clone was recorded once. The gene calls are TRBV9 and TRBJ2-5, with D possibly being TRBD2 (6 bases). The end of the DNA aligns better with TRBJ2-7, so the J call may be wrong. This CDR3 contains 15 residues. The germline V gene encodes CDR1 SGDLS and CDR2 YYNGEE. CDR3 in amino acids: CASSPAPTSSYEQYF. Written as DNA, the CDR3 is TGTGCCAGCAGCCCCGCTCCGACTAGCTCCTACGAGCAGTACTTC.

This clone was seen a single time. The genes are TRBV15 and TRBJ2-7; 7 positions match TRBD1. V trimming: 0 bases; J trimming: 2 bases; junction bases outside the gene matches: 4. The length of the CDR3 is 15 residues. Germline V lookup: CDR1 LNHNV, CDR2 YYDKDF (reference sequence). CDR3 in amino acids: CATSRERGQAYEQYF. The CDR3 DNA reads TGTGCCACCAGCAGAGAGAGGGGGCAAGCCTACGAGCAGTACTTC.

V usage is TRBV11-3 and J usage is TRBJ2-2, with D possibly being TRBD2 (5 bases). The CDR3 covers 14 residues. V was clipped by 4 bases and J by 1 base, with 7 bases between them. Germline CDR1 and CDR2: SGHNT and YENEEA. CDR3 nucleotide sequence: TGTGCCAGCAGCTCGGACTGGAACACCGGGGAGCTGTTTTTT. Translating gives CASSSDWNTGELFF.

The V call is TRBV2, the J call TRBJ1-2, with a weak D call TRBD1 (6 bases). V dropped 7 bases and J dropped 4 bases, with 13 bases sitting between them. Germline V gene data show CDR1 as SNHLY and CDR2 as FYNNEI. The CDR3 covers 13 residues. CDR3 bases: TGTGCCAGCACTTCGGGGGGCAGCTATGGCTACACCTTC. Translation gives CASTSGGSYGYTF.

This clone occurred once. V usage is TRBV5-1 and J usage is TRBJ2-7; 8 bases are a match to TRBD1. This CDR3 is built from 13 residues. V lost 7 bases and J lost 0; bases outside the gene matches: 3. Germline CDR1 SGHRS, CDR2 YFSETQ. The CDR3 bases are TGCGCCAGCGGACAGGGTAGCTCCTACGAGCAGTACTTC. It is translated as CASGQGSSYEQYF.

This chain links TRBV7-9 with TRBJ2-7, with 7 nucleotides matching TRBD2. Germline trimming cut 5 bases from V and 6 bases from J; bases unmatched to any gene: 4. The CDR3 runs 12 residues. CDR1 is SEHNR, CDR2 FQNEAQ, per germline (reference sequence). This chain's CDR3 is CASSKLAREQYF. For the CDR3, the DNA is TGTGCCAGCAGCAAACTAGCGCGCGAGCAGTACTTC.

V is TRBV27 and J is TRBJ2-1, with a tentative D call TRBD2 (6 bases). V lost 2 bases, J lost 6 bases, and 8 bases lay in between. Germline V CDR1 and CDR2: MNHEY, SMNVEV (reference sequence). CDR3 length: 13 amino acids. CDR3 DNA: TGTGCCAGCAGTTTAGGAGGGATCAATGAGCAGTTCTTC. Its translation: CASSLGGINEQFF.

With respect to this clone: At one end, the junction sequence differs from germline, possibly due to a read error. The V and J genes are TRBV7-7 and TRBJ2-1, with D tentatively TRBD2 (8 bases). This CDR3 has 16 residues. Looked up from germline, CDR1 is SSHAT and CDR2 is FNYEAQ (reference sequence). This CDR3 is CASSSGGLGGGNEQFF. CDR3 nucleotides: TGTGCTAGCAGCTCAGGGGGACTAGGGGGAGGGAATGAGCAGTTCTTC.

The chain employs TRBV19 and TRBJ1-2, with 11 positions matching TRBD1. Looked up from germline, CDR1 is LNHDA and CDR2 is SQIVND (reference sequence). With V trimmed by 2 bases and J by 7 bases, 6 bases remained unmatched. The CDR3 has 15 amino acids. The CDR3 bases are TGTGCCAGTAGTATAAGGACAGGGGGCGGCAGTGGCTACACCTTC. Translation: CASSIRTGGGSGYTF.

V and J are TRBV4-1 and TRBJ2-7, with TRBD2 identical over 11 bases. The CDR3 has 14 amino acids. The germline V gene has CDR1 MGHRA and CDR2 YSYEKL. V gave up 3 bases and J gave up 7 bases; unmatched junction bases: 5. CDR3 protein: CASSQTSGVGEQYF. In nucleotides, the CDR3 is TGCGCCAGCAGCCAGACTAGCGGGGTGGGGGAGCAGTACTTC.

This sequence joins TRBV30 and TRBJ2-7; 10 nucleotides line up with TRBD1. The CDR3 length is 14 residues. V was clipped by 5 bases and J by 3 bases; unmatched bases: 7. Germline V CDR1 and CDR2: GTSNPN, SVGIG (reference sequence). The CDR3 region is CAWGSGTGDYEQYF. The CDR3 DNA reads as TGTGCCTGGGGGTCCGGGACAGGGGACTACGAGCAGTACTTC. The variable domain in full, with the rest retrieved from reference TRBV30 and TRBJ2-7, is SQTIHQWPATLVQPVGSPLSLECTVEGTSNPNLYWYRQAAGRGLQLLFYSVGIGQISSEVPQNLSASRPQDRQFILSSKKLLLSDSGFYLCAWGSGTGDYEQYFGPGTRLTVT.

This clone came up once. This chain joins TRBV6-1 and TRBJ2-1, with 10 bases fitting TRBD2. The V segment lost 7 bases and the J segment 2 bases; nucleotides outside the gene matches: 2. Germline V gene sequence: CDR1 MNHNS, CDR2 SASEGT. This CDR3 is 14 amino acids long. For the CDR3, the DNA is TGTGCCAGCATCGGGACTAGCGCCTACAATGAGCAGTTCTTC. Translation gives CASIGTSAYNEQFF.

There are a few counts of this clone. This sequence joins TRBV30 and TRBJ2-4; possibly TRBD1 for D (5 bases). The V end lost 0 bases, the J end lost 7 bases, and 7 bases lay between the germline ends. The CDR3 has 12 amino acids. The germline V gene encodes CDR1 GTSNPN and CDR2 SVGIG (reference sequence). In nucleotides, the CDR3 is TGTGCCTGGAGTGTACAGGTGAACATTCAGTACTTC. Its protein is CAWSVQVNIQYF.

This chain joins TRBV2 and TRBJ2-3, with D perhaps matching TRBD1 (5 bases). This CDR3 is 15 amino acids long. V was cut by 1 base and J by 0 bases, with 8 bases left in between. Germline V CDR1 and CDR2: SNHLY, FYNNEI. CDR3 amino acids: CASSEVGASTDTQYF. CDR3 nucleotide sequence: TGTGCCAGCAGTGAAGTAGGGGCTAGCACAGATACGCAGTATTTT.

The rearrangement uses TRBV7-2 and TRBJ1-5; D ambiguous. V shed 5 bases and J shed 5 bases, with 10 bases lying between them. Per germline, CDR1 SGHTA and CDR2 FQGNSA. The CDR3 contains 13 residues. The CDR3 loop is CASSPARDQPQHF. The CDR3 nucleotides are TGTGCCAGCAGCCCCGCCCGGGATCAGCCCCAGCATTTT.

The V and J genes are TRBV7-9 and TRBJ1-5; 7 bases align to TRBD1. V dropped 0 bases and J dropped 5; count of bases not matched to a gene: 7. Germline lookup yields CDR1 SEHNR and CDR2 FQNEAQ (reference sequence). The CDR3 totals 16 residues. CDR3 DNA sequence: TGTGCCAGCAGCTTAGCGGTAGGGGGCGAAGATCAGCCCCAGCATTTT. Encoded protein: CASSLAVGGEDQPQHF. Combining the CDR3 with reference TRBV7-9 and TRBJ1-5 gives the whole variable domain DTGVSQNPRHKITKRGQNVTFRCDPISEHNRLYWYRQTLGQGPEFLTYFQNEAQLEKSRLLSDRFSAERPKGSFSTLEIQRTEQGDSAMYLCASSLAVGGEDQPQHFGDGTRLSIL.

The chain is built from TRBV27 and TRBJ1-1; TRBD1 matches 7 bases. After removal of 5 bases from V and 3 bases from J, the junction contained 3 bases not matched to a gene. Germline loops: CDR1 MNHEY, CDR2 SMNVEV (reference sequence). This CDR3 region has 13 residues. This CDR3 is CASSPQGDTEAFF. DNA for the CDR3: TGTGCCAGCAGTCCCCAGGGGGACACTGAAGCTTTCTTT.

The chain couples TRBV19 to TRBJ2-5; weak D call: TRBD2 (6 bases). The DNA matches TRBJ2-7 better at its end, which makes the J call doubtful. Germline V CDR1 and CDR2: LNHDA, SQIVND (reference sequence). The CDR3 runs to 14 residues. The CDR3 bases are TGTGCCAGTAACCCCCGTGGGGGGATCGACGAGCAGTACTTC. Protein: CASNPRGGIDEQYF.

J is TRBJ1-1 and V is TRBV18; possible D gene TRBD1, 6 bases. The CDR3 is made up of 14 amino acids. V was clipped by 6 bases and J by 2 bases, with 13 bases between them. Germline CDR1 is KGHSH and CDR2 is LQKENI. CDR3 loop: CASSATGKNTEAFF. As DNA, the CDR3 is TGTGCCAGCTCTGCGACAGGAAAAAACACTGAAGCTTTCTTT.

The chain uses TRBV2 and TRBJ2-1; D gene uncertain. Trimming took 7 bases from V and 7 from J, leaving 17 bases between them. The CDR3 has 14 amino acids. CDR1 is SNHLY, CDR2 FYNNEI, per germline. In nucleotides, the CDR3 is TGTGCCAGCATTCCGGGTGAAAGCCGAAATGAGCAGTTCTTC. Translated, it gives CASIPGESRNEQFF.

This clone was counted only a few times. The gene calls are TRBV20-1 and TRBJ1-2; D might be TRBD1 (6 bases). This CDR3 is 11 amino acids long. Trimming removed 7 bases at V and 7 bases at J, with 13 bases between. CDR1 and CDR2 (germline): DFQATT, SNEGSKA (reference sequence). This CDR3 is CSVPRGGGYTF. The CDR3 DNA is TGCAGTGTCCCAAGGGGGGGTGGCTACACCTTC.

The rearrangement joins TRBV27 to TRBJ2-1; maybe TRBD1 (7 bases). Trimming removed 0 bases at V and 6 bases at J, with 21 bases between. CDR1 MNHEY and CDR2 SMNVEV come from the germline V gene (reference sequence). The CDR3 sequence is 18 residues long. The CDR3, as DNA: TGTGCCAGCAGTTTATCCCAACAGGGGAGGTGGTTTGGCAATGAGCAGTTCTTC. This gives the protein CASSLSQQGRWFGNEQFF.